The source of this T cell receptor beta chain is a study of cytomegalovirus exposure and HLA in healthy donors. Germline assignment: CDR1 SGHTA and CDR2 FQGNSA. With 6 bases removed from V and 2 bases from J, the gap between germline ends came to 18 bases. This CDR3 has 16 residues. This clone was found once. Primers: 60 Vbeta forward and 13 Jbeta reverse. Clones were read by immunoSEQ multiplex PCR, and TCRdb kept only the in-frame ones, dropping some. Of about 140,000 clones in the sample, around 73% were seen once. The source of this sequence is a female donor in good health and CMV-seronegative. The chain links TRBV7-2 to TRBJ2-3; D is ambiguous. Material for sequencing was PBMCs. The CDR3 protein is CASSPPTEFFTDTQYF. The CDR3 DNA follows: TGTGCCAGCAGTCCACCCACCGAGTTTTTCACAGATACGCAGTATTTT.